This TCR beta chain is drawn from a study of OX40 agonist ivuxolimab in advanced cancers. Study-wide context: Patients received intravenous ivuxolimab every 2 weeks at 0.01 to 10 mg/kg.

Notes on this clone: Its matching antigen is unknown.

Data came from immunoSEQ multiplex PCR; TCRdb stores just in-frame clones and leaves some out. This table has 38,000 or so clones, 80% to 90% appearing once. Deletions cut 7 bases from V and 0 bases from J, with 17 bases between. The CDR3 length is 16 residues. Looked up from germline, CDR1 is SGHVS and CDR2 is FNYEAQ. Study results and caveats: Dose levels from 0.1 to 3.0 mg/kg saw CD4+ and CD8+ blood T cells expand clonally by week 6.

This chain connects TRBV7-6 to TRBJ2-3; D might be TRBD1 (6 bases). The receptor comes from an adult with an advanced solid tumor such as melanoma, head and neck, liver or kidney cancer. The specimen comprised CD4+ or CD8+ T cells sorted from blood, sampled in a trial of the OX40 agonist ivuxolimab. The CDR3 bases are TGTGCCAGCAACTCCCCAGGGGAGAGTAGCACAGATACGCAGTATTTT. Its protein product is CASNSPGESSTDTQYF.